A selection of T cell receptor beta chains follows, all from one sample in a study of regulatory T cells in long-lasting Graves disease. TCRdb recomputed calls from the multiplex PCR reads with MiXCR, one row per CDR3 protein. The table records about 500,000 distinct CDR3 sequences, more than 10% of them present only once. This sample also appeared in a second study, on T cells in Graves' hyperthyroidism and ophthalmopathy.

The sample consisted of peripheral blood mononuclear cells (PBMCs), taken at new diagnosis, from a patient treated with antithyroid drugs. The source is a woman aged 30 to 39 with Graves disease. CDR3s leave out the opening cysteine and the closing phenylalanine or tryptophan. Fields, in order: J gene, V gene, clone size, CDR3 protein. The listing skips clone size in some rows; elsewhere it reads once, few, many or a size class.

>TRBJ1-5|TRBV2|many
ASSETAAYQPQH
>TRBJ2-1|TRBV2|many
ASSGSSGRGNEQF
>TRBJ1-1|TRBV9|few
ATRKVVGTNTEAF
>TRBJ2-1|TRBV12-3/TRBV12-4|few
ASSFRLAGDGEQF
>TRBJ2-3|TRBV4-2|few
ASSHSSGRSQDTQY
>TRBJ1-1|TRBV7-9|.
ASTDTDRASEAF
>TRBJ1-5|TRBV28|many
ASSSLWDNQPQH
>TRBJ2-1|TRBV9|.
ASRAMGYDERF
>TRBJ2-5|TRBV20-1|many
SARALTSPSETQY
>TRBJ1-1|TRBV2|few
ASSQRGRSTEAF
>TRBJ2-7|TRBV19|few
ASSIGENEQY
>TRBJ1-5|TRBV6-1|.
ASSPLKGLGGQPQH
>TRBJ2-3|TRBV14|few
ASSHRGMGTDTQY
>TRBJ2-3|TRBV20-1|many
SGGTGSTDTQY
>TRBJ1-2|TRBV13|many
ASSLVEIPTSYT
>TRBJ2-7|TRBV4-2|few
ASSQVPSGSYEQY
>TRBJ1-5|TRBV28|many
ASSFQGAVDQPQH
>TRBJ1-6|TRBV7-6|many
ASSSTGMGNSPLH
>TRBJ2-1|TRBV5-1|.
ASTDLGQYNEQF
>TRBJ2-1|TRBV6-2/TRBV6-3|many
ASSPSLTVILGDEQF
>TRBJ2-7|TRBV12-3/TRBV12-4|many
ASAGGLADSYEQY
>TRBJ1-4|TRBV20-1|many
SASTGAREKLF
>TRBJ2-3|TRBV20-1|many
SATGTSGVKARGTQY
>TRBJ1-4|TRBV2|many
ASSFRRGNEKLF
>TRBJ2-5|TRBV7-9|few
ASSYWGSAGLEETQY
>TRBJ2-1|TRBV9|.
ASTAGGRGEQF
>TRBJ2-1|TRBV4-1|few
ASSRGERLAGTDEQF
>TRBJ2-2|TRBV5-1|many
ASVDTGSTGELF
>TRBJ2-5|TRBV2|many
ASSESGGLETQY
>TRBJ2-5|TRBV27|many
ASSLRTSERTQY